Included here is one T cell receptor beta chain sequence, with context. Its specificity is not known. The sample originates from a study of blood T cells in healthy people across ages. Study conclusions and caveats: Greater diversity and more naive CD4+ cells were seen in long-lived donors than in aged donors.

A second roughly 6 to 11 cycle PCR used barcoded and J-beta primers. With 12 random nucleotides, a template-switch adaptor tagged each individual cDNA molecule. TCRdb ran MiXCR on the 5' RACE reads and lists one entry per CDR3 protein. The sample yields 1.5 million to 2 million distinct CDR3 sequences, around 50% seen once. Material for sequencing was blood. The source of this sequence is a woman aged 40 to 49 in good health.

In DNA, the CDR3 is TGTGCCAGCAGCTTAAATTCTGACAGAAACTATGGCTACACCTTC. Translating it yields CASSLNSDRNYGYTF. The chain is built from TRBV7-2 and TRBJ1-2; D might be TRBD1 (5 bases). CDR3 length: 15 amino acids. Trimming took 2 bases from V and 2 from J, leaving 12 bases between them. Germline-derived CDR1 and CDR2 are SGHTA and FQGNSA.